One sample yielded the 13 T cell receptor beta chains listed below, sequenced in a study of cytomegalovirus exposure and HLA in healthy donors. The PCR contained 60 Vbeta and 13 Jbeta primers. Produced via immunoSEQ multiplex PCR; TCRdb's table is partial and in-frame only. In the table there are about 120,000 clones, approximately 80% of which are singletons. Sequenced input: PBMCs. The receptor set was obtained from a woman in her thirties or forties in good health and CMV-seronegative.

The chain links TRBV28 to TRBJ2-3; 9 bases align to TRBD2. The ends lost 5 bases at V and 5 bases at J; junction bases unmatched: 8. The CDR3 loop spans 15 amino acids. CDR1 is MDHEN and CDR2 is SYDVKM in the germline V gene. In DNA form, the CDR3 reads TGTGCCAGCAGTCCCCAGCTACTAGCGGGAGATACGCAGTATTTT. Translating it yields CASSPQLLAGDTQYF.

The chain combines TRBV7-9 with TRBJ2-1; 10 bases align to TRBD2. The CDR3 sequence is 15 residues long. Germline V lookup: CDR1 SEHNR, CDR2 FQNEAQ (reference sequence). V shed 5 bases and J 3 bases; nucleotides not matched to a gene: 4. The CDR3 region has the DNA TGTGCCAGCAGCGGACTAGCGGTTTACTACAATGAGCAGTTCTTC. Amino acids: CASSGLAVYYNEQFF.

In the case of this clone: At one boundary the junction diverges from the germline segment, which might be a read error. The J gene is TRBJ1-1, the V gene TRBV19; D uncertain. Looked up from germline, CDR1 is LNHDA and CDR2 is SQIVND (reference sequence). This CDR3 has 15 amino acids. Here the CDR3 reads CASSMFEGGLSGALF. The CDR3 bases are TGTGCCAGTAGTATGTTTGAGGGCGGCCTTAGCGGAGCTCTCTTT.

The chain couples TRBV19 to TRBJ2-7; possible D gene TRBD1, 6 bases. Trimming took 4 bases from V and 4 from J, leaving 20 bases between them. The length of the CDR3 is 16 residues. In germline, CDR1 is LNHDA, CDR2 SQIVND (reference sequence). The DNA for the CDR3 is TGTGCCAGTAGTACGTCCACCAGCTTGGGGGCGTACGAGCAGTACTTC. Encoded protein: CASSTSTSLGAYEQYF.

V is TRBV7-2 and J is TRBJ1-3, with D possibly TRBD1 on 5 matching bases. The CDR3 consists of 16 residues. From germline, CDR1 is SGHTA and CDR2 FQGNSA. Trimming pared 4 bases from V and 0 bases from J, leaving 13 bases between. The CDR3 loop reads CASSSRVPGSGNTIYF. CDR3 sequence (DNA): TGTGCCAGCAGCTCCAGGGTTCCCGGCTCTGGAAACACCATATATTTT.

V and J are TRBV9 and TRBJ1-1, with D possibly being TRBD1 (5 bases). Germline V CDR1 and CDR2: SGDLS, YYNGEE. The CDR3 has 15 residues. V lost 5 bases and J lost 3, with 17 bases in between. The CDR3 loop is CASRGDGGGDTEAFF. The CDR3 DNA sequence: TGTGCCAGCAGAGGGGACGGCGGCGGGGACACTGAAGCTTTCTTT.

V and J are TRBV5-6 and TRBJ2-5; 9 bases line up with TRBD2. After removal of 2 bases from V and 5 bases from J, the junction contained 4 bases not matched to a gene. This CDR3 has 14 residues. The germline gives CDR1 SGHDT, CDR2 YYEEEE. As DNA, the CDR3 is TGTGCCAGCAGCTTCTATAGCGGGGGCGAGACCCAGTACTTC. This encodes CASSFYSGGETQYF.

The chain couples TRBV15 to TRBJ2-5; D might be TRBD2 (5 bases). The J call is doubtful: the DNA matches TRBJ2-7 better. Looked up from germline, CDR1 is LNHNV and CDR2 is YYDKDF (reference sequence). The CDR3 sequence is 15 residues long. The CDR3 DNA sequence: TGTGCCACCAGCGGCTTAACGGGATTAACCTACGAGCAGTACTTC. The encoded protein is CATSGLTGLTYEQYF.

This chain links TRBV2 with TRBJ2-5, with 7 bases matching TRBD2. V was clipped by 3 bases and J by 4 bases; unmatched bases: 8. This CDR3 has 15 residues. In germline, CDR1 is SNHLY, CDR2 FYNNEI. The CDR3 region has the DNA TGTGCCAGCAGTGACCAGCGGGATGAGGGAGAGACCCAGTACTTC. Its translation is CASSDQRDEGETQYF.

The V call is TRBV5-4, the J call TRBJ2-5; 8 bases match TRBD1. The J call is doubtful: the DNA matches TRBJ2-7 better. The CDR3 is 15 amino acids. Per the germline V gene, CDR1 is SGHNT and CDR2 is YYREEE (reference sequence). CDR3: CASGLLGQGDPEQYF. The CDR3 DNA sequence: TGTGCCAGCGGCCTGCTTGGACAGGGTGATCCCGAGCAGTACTTC.

The V call is TRBV7-9, the J call TRBJ1-2; tentative D call: TRBD1 (5 bases). This CDR3 spans 14 amino acids. V was shortened by 6 bases and J by 2 bases, with 13 bases between the two germline ends. Germline V lookup: CDR1 SEHNR, CDR2 FQNEAQ (reference sequence). CDR3 nucleotides: TGTGCCAGCAGGGAAGCGGGGGGAAACTATGGCTACACCTTC. Amino acid sequence: CASREAGGNYGYTF.

The chain has TRBV7-2 and TRBJ2-7, with TRBD2 matching 8 bases. Germline CDR1 reads SGHTA; CDR2 reads FQGNSA. The CDR3 totals 16 residues. V gave up 4 bases and J gave up 2 bases; unmatched junction bases: 10. Here the CDR3 reads CASSSQGIAGTYEQYF. The CDR3 DNA is TGTGCCAGCAGCTCCCAGGGGATAGCGGGGACCTACGAGCAGTACTTC.

The rearrangement uses TRBV9 and TRBJ2-2, with D tentatively TRBD2 (6 bases). CDR3 length equals 17 residues. V shed 3 bases and J shed 0 bases, with 15 bases lying between them. Germline values: CDR1 SGDLS, CDR2 YYNGEE. The CDR3 DNA reads TGTGCCAGCAGCGAGCTAGGGCGGGGAACGAACACCGGGGAGCTGTTTTTT. Translated, it gives CASSELGRGTNTGELFF.